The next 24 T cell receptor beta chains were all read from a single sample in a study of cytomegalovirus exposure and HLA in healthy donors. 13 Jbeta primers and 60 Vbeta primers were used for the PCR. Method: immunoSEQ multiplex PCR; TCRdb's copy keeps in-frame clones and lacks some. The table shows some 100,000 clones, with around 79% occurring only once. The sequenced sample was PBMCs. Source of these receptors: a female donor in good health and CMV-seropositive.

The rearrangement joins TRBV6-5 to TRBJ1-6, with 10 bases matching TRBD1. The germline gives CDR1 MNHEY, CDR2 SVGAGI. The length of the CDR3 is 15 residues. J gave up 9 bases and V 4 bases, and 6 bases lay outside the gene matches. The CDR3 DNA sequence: TGTGCCAGCAGTTTATCGGGACAGGGGTTTTCACCCCTCCACTTT. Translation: CASSLSGQGFSPLHF.

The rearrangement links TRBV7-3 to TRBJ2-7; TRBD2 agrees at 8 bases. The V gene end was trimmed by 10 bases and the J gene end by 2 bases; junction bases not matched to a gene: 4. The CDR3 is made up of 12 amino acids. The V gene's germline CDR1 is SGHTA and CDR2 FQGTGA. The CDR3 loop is CAIRGGPYEQYF. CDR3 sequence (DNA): TGTGCCATACGGGGGGGCCCCTACGAGCAGTACTTC.

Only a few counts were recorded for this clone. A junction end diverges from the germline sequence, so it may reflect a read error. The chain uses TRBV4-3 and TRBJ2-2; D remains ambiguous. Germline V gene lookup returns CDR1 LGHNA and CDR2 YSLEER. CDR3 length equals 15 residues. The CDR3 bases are TGCGCCAGCAGCCCGCGCTCCAAGAACGCCGGGGAGCTGTTTTTT. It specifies CASSPRSKNAGELFF.

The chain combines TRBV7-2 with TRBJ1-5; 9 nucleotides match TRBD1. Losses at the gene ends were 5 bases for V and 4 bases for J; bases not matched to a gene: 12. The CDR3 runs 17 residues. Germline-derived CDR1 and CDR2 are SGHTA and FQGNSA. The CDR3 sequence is CASSPLGTGRVNQPQHF. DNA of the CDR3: TGTGCCAGCAGCCCCCTCGGGACAGGGAGAGTTAATCAGCCCCAGCATTTT. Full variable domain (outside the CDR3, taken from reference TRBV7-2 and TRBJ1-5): GAGVSQSPSNKVTEKGKDVELRCDPISGHTALYWYRQSLGQGLEFLIYFQGNSAPDKSGLPSDRFSAERTGGSVSTLTIQRTQQEDSAVYLCASSPLGTGRVNQPQHFGDGTRLSIL.

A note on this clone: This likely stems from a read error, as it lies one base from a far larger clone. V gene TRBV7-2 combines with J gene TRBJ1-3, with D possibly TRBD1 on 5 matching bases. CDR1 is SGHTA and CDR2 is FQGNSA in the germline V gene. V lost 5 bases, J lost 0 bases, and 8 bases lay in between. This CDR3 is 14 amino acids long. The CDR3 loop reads CASSPTDSGNTIYF. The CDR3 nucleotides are TGTGCCAGCAGCCCGACAGACTCTGGAAACACCATATATTTT.

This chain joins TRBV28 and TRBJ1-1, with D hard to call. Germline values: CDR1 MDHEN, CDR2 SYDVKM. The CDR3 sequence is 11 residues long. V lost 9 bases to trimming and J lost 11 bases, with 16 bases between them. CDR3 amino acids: CASTDAFDAFF. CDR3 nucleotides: TGTGCCAGTACAGACGCTTTTGACGCTTTCTTT.

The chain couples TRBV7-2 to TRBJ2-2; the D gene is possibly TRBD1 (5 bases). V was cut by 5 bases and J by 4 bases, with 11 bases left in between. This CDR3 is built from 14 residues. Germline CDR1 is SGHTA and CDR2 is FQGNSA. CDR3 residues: CASSRVRATGELFF. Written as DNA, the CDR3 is TGTGCCAGCAGCCGCGTCAGGGCCACCGGGGAGCTGTTTTTT.

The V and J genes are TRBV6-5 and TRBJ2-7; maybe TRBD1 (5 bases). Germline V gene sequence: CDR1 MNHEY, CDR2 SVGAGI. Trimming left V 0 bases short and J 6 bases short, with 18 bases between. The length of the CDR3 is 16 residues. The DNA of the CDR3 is TGTGCCAGCAGTTACTCGATAGGGGCCCCGAGAACCGAGCAGTACTTC. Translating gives CASSYSIGAPRTEQYF.

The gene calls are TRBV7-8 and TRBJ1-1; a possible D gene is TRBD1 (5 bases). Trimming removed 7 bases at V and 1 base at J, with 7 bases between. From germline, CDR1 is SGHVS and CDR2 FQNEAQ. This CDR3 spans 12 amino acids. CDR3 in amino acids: CASNQGNTEAFF. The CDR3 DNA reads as TGTGCCAGCAACCAGGGGAACACTGAAGCTTTCTTT.

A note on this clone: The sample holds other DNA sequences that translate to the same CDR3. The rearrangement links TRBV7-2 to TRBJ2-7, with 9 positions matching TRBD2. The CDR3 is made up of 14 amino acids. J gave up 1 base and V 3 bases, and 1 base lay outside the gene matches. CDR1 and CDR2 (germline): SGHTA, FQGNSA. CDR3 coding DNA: TGTGCCAGCAGCTTGACTAGCGGATCCTACGAGCAGTACTTC. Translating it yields CASSLTSGSYEQYF.

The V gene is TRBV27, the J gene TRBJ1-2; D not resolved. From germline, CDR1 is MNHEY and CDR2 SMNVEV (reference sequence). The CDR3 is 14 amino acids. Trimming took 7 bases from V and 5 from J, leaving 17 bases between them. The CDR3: CASTTDRGAYGYTF. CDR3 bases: TGTGCCAGCACCACAGATCGGGGAGCTTATGGCTACACCTTC.

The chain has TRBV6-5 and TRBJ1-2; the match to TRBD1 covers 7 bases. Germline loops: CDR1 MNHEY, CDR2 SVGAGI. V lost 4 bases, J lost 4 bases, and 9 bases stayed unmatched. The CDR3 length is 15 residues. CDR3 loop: CASSSPRTGFYGYTF. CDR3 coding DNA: TGTGCCAGCAGTTCCCCCCGGACAGGTTTCTATGGCTACACCTTC.

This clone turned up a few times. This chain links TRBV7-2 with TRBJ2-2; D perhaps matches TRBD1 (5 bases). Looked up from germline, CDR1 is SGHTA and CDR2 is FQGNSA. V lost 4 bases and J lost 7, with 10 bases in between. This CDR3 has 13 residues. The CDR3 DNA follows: TGTGCCAGCAGCTCAGGGATTTTCGGGGAGCTGTTTTTT. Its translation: CASSSGIFGELFF.

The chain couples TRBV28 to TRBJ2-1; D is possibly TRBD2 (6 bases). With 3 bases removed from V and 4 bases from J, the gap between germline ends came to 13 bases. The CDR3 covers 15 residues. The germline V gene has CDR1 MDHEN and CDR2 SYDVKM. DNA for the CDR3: TGTGCCAGCAGTTTTAGTAGCGGACTGTACAATGAGCAGTTCTTC. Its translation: CASSFSSGLYNEQFF.

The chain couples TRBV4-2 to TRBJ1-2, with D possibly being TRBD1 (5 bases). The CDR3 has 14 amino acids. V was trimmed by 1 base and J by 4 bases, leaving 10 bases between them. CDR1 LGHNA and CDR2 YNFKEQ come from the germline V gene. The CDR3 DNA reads TGTGCCAGCAGCCAAGGAGACAGAAGCTATGGCTACACCTTC. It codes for CASSQGDRSYGYTF.

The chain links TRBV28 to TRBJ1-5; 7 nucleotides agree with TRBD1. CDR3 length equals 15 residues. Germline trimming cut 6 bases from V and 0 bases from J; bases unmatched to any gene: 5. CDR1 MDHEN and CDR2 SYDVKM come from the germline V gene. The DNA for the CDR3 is TGTGCCAGCAGGGGGACAGCCCTTAGCAATCAGCCCCAGCATTTT. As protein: CASRGTALSNQPQHF.

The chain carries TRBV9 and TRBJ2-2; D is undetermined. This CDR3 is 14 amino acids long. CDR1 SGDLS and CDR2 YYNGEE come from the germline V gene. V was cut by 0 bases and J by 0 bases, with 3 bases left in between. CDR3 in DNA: TGTGCCAGCAGCGTAGACTCGAACACCGGGGAGCTGTTTTTT. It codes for CASSVDSNTGELFF.

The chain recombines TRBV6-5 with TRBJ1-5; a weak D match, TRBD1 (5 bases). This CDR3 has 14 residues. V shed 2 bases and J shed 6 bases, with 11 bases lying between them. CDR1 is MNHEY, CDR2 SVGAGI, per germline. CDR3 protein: CASSYEPGGQPQHF. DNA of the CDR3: TGTGCCAGCAGTTACGAACCGGGGGGTCAGCCCCAGCATTTT.

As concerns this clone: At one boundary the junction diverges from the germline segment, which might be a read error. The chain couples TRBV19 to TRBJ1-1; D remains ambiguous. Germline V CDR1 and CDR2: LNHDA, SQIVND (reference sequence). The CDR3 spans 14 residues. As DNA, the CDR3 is TGTGCCAGTAGCATAGGGCGGAAGAACACTGAAGCTTTCTTT. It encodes CASSIGRKNTEAFF.

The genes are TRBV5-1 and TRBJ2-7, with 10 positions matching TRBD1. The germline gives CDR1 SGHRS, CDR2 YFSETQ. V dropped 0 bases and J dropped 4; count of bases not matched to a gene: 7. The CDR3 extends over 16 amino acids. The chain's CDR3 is CASSLAARTGGYEQYF. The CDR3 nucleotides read TGCGCCAGCAGCTTGGCTGCCCGGACAGGGGGGTACGAGCAGTACTTC.

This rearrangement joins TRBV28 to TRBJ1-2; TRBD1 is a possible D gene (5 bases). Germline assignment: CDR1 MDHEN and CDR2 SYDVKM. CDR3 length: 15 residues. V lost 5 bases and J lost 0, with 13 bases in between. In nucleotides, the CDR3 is TGTGCCAGCAGTACCCCGACAGAGACTAACTATGGCTACACCTTC. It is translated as CASSTPTETNYGYTF.

For the CDR3, the DNA is TGCGCCAGCAGCCCGAACCCGACAGCAACCGGGGAGCTGTTTTTT. It is translated as CASSPNPTATGELFF. The V call is TRBV4-3, the J call TRBJ2-2, with D maybe TRBD1 (5 bases). V was pared by 4 bases and J by 5 bases, with 14 bases between. The CDR3 contains 15 residues. Germline loops: CDR1 LGHNA, CDR2 YSLEER.

This CDR3 reads CASSQDLESYGYTF. DNA of the CDR3: TGCGCCAGCAGCCAAGATCTAGAAAGCTATGGCTACACCTTC. V gene TRBV4-3 combines with J gene TRBJ1-2, with D hard to call. In germline, CDR1 is LGHNA, CDR2 YSLEER. The CDR3 contains 14 residues. Trimming cost V 0 bases and J 4 bases, with 9 bases left between them.

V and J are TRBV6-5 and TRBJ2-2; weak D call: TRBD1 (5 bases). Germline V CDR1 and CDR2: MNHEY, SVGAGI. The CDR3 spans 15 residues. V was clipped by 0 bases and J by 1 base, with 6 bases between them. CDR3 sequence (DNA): TGTGCCAGCAGTTACTCAAGGGGGAACACCGGGGAGCTGTTTTTT. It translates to CASSYSRGNTGELFF.